These 9 T cell receptor beta chains originate from one sample sequenced in a study of tumor-infiltrating lymphocytes in primary liver carcinoma. cDNA specific to TCR beta was made from around 450 ng of total RNA, with a constant-region primer employed for priming. Slightly modified ARM-PCR served as the procedure for the TCR beta libraries. These libraries came from three rounds of nested multiplex PCR. The study ran its first two PCR rounds for roughly 11 cycles each, using TRBV1-TRBV30 forward primers and a C-beta reverse primer. TCRdb redid the calling of the multiplex PCR reads with MiXCR, one entry per CDR3 protein. The table shows 90,000 to 150,000 distinct CDR3 sequences, with approximately 71% occurring only once. Co-extracting RNA and DNA was done with roughly 17-34 mg of unsorted bulk tissue as input. The sample consisted of tumor-adjacent normal liver tissue. These receptors came from a woman aged 55-69 years with primary liver carcinoma and hepatitis B virus infection.

This clonotype was observed at least ten times. The chain recombines TRBV5-1 with TRBJ1-2, with D tentatively TRBD1 (6 bases). Looked up from germline, CDR1 is SGHRS and CDR2 is YFSETQ. The CDR3 covers 15 residues. Trimming cost V 3 bases and J 8 bases, with 20 bases left between them. The chain's CDR3 is CASSWGDGRGGGYTF. The CDR3 coding sequence is TGCGCCAGCAGCTGGGGGGACGGCCGCGGGGGCGGCTACACCTTC. The complete variable domain, with remaining parts taken from reference TRBV5-1 and TRBJ1-2, reads KAGVTQTPRYLIKTRGQQVTLSCSPISGHRSVSWYQQTPGQGLQFLFEYFSETQRNKGNFPGRFSGRQFSNSRSEMNVSTLELGDSALYLCASSWGDGRGGGYTFGSGTRLTVV.

In the case of this clonotype: At one of its ends the junction is not consistent with the germline gene, which may arise from a read error. The rearrangement uses TRBV7-3 and TRBJ2-3; tentative D call: TRBD2 (6 bases). The CDR3 has 14 residues. CDR1 SGHTA and CDR2 FQGTGA come from the germline V gene. In DNA form, the CDR3 reads TGTGCCGGCAGCTTGAGCGGGCAAGCAGATACGCAGTATTTT. It encodes CAGSLSGQADTQYF.

The table lists this clonotype with many counts. This rearrangement joins TRBV5-1 to TRBJ2-6; a possible D gene is TRBD1 (6 bases). Germline V gene sequence: CDR1 SGHRS, CDR2 YFSETQ. Between the trimmed V and J ends, which lost 3 bases and 0 bases, there was a span of 16 bases. This CDR3 is built from 18 residues. The CDR3 reads CASSSTGNSLSGANVLTF. The CDR3 DNA reads TGCGCCAGCAGCTCGACAGGCAACTCTCTCTCTGGGGCCAACGTCCTGACTTTC.

Details on this clonotype: Its ends do not fully match the called genes, so a read error is possible. For the CDR3, the DNA is TGTGCCAGCAGTTGCCCGGACACCGAAGCTTTCTTT. As protein: CASSCPDTEAFF. The genes are TRBV12-3 or TRBV12-4 and TRBJ1-1; possibly TRBD1 for D (5 bases). This CDR3 contains 12 residues.

This clonotype was seen many times. V gene TRBV5-1 combines with J gene TRBJ1-1; D may be TRBD1 (6 bases). This CDR3 has 16 amino acids. Trimming pared 1 base from V and 4 bases from J, leaving 17 bases between. Germline values: CDR1 SGHRS, CDR2 YFSETQ. CDR3 nucleotides: TGCGCCAGCAGCTTGTTGGGCGGGGGCCTAGCCACTGAAGCTTTCTTT. Amino acids: CASSLLGGGLATEAFF.

This clonotype was seen a few times. A much larger clone differs from this one at a single base, so this may be a read error. This chain joins TRBV5-1 and TRBJ2-1, with D hard to call. Germline values: CDR1 SGHRS, CDR2 YFSETQ. CDR3 length: 14 residues. The CDR3 loop reads CASSLNSLDNGQFF. The CDR3 DNA sequence: TGCGCCAGCAGCTTGAACTCCCTTGACAATGGGCAGTTCTTC.

This clonotype was counted at least ten times. A junction end diverges from the germline sequence, so it may reflect a read error. The DNA for the CDR3 is TGTGCCGGCAGCCAAATAGCGGGAGTGGGCGAGCAGTACTTC. Its protein is CAGSQIAGVGEQYF. The V and J genes are TRBV11-2 and TRBJ2-7; 9 bases match TRBD2. The CDR3 contains 14 residues. Germline V gene sequence: CDR1 SGHAT, CDR2 FQNNGV.

In its sample, this clonotype was seen many times. The V gene is TRBV6-1, the J gene TRBJ2-2, with 12 bases identical to TRBD2. J was trimmed by 3 bases and V by 7 bases; bases with no gene match: 3. The CDR3 length is 15 residues. From germline, CDR1 is MNHNS and CDR2 SASEGT. The CDR3 spells CASNRLAGDTGELFF. For the CDR3, the DNA is TGTGCCAGCAACCGACTAGCGGGAGACACCGGGGAGCTGTTTTTT.

A note on this clonotype: Being one base from a much bigger clone, this may be a read error. The chain uses TRBV4-2 and TRBJ2-1; D is possibly TRBD2 (6 bases). The V gene lost 1 base and the J gene lost 1 base, with 8 bases spanning the gap. CDR1 and CDR2 from the germline V gene are LGHNA and YNFKEQ. There are 15 residues in the CDR3. CDR3 region: CASSQASVSYNEQFF. The CDR3 nucleotides are TGTGCCAGCAGCCAAGCTAGCGTTTCCTACAATGAGCAGTTCTTC.